A selection of T cell receptor beta chains follows, all from one sample in a study of beta chain features in type 1 diabetes. The repertoire was sequenced with immunoSEQ multiplex PCR; TCRdb's copy has only in-frame clones and lacks some. This table holds roughly 150,000 clones, 7.5% to 9.5% found once. The material sequenced was central memory CD4+ T cells from blood. These receptors were collected from a woman aged 18-29 years with type 1 diabetes. CDR3s include the opening cysteine and the closing phenylalanine or tryptophan. Fields, in order: V gene, clone size, J gene, D gene, CDR3 length, CDR3 DNA, CDR3 protein. D genes are given only for firm matches. Clone size, where shown, is once, few, many, or a class for clones that have expanded.

v_call: TRBV14; clone_size: NA; j_call: TRBJ2-3; d_call: NA; cdr3_length: 13; cdr3_nt: TGTGCCAGCAGCCGTTCCAATAGCGGTACGCAGTATTTT; cdr3_aa: CASSRSNSGTQYF
v_call: TRBV6-1; clone_size: few; j_call: TRBJ1-1; d_call: NA; cdr3_length: 15; cdr3_nt: TGTGCCAGCAGTGAAGCCTGGCCCATCAGCACTGAAGCTTTCTTT; cdr3_aa: CASSEAWPISTEAFF
v_call: TRBV6-1; clone_size: NA; j_call: TRBJ2-2; d_call: NA; cdr3_length: 13; cdr3_nt: TGTGCCAGCATAAGCAATCCTCCCGGGGAGCTGTTTTTT; cdr3_aa: CASISNPPGELFF
v_call: TRBV2; clone_size: few; j_call: TRBJ2-1; d_call: TRBD2; cdr3_length: 15; cdr3_nt: TGTGCCAGCAGCCTACTAGCGGGGGGGTACAATGAGCAGTTCTTC; cdr3_aa: CASSLLAGGYNEQFF
v_call: TRBV2; clone_size: NA; j_call: TRBJ2-5; d_call: TRBD2; cdr3_length: 15; cdr3_nt: TGTGCCAGCAGTAGCGGACTAGCGACTCAAGAGACCCAGTACTTC; cdr3_aa: CASSSGLATQETQYF
v_call: TRBV29-1; clone_size: NA; j_call: TRBJ2-3; d_call: TRBD2; cdr3_length: 13; cdr3_nt: TGCAGCGTACGTAGCGGGAGCACAGATACGCAGTATTTT; cdr3_aa: CSVRSGSTDTQYF
v_call: TRBV5-4; clone_size: few; j_call: TRBJ2-1; d_call: NA; cdr3_length: 15; cdr3_nt: TGTGCCAGCAGCTTGGCGGCTAGCCAATACAATGAGCAGTTCTTC; cdr3_aa: CASSLAASQYNEQFF
v_call: TRBV14; clone_size: few; j_call: TRBJ2-2; d_call: TRBD2; cdr3_length: 15; cdr3_nt: TGTGCCAGCAGCCCTCCGGGACTAGCTCCCGGGGAGCTGTTTTTT; cdr3_aa: CASSPPGLAPGELFF
v_call: TRBV14; clone_size: few; j_call: TRBJ2-7; d_call: NA; cdr3_length: 14; cdr3_nt: TGTGCCAGCAGCCAGGACTACCCCTCCTACGAGCAGTACTTC; cdr3_aa: CASSQDYPSYEQYF
v_call: TRBV10-2; clone_size: few; j_call: TRBJ1-5; d_call: TRBD1; cdr3_length: 13; cdr3_nt: TGCGCCACCCAGGGGGTTCGCAATCAGCCCCAGCATTTT; cdr3_aa: CATQGVRNQPQHF
v_call: TRBV18; clone_size: NA; j_call: TRBJ1-5; d_call: NA; cdr3_length: 14; cdr3_nt: TGTGCCAGCTCCGGGACTGAAACCTCACAGCCCCAGCATTTT; cdr3_aa: CASSGTETSQPQHF
v_call: TRBV20-1; clone_size: few; j_call: TRBJ2-1; d_call: NA; cdr3_length: 11; cdr3_nt: TGCAGTACCCGCAGGCGTGGTGAGCAGTTCTTC; cdr3_aa: CSTRRRGEQFF
v_call: TRBV29-1; clone_size: NA; j_call: TRBJ1-1; d_call: NA; cdr3_length: 14; cdr3_nt: TGCAGCGTGGGCGGGCCGAGTTTGAACACTGAAGCTTTCTTT; cdr3_aa: CSVGGPSLNTEAFF
v_call: TRBV5-1; clone_size: few; j_call: TRBJ2-5; d_call: TRBD1; cdr3_length: 14; cdr3_nt: TGCGCCAGCAGCGCCCGGGACAGTGGAGAGACCCAGTACTTC; cdr3_aa: CASSARDSGETQYF
v_call: TRBV4-3; clone_size: many; j_call: TRBJ2-5; d_call: TRBD1; cdr3_length: 15; cdr3_nt: TGCGCCAGCAGCCAGGAAACAGGGGGCCCAGAGACCCAGTACTTC; cdr3_aa: CASSQETGGPETQYF
v_call: TRBV11-2; clone_size: NA; j_call: TRBJ2-5; d_call: TRBD1; cdr3_length: 14; cdr3_nt: TGTGCCAGCAGCTTCAACAGGGGGCAAGAGACCCAGTACTTC; cdr3_aa: CASSFNRGQETQYF
v_call: TRBV7-3; clone_size: few; j_call: TRBJ1-1; d_call: NA; cdr3_length: 13; cdr3_nt: TGTGCCAGCAGCCCCAGGGGAGACACTGAAGCTTTCTTT; cdr3_aa: CASSPRGDTEAFF
v_call: TRBV14; clone_size: NA; j_call: TRBJ1-1; d_call: NA; cdr3_length: 14; cdr3_nt: TGTGCCAGCGGGGGGGACTCCGGGCGGGCTGAAGCTTTCTTT; cdr3_aa: CASGGDSGRAEAFF
v_call: TRBV15; clone_size: few; j_call: TRBJ2-3; d_call: TRBD2; cdr3_length: 15; cdr3_nt: TGTGCCACCAGCAGAGAAGCGGGGGGGCCAGATACGCAGTATTTT; cdr3_aa: CATSREAGGPDTQYF
v_call: TRBV21-1; clone_size: few; j_call: TRBJ1-2; d_call: NA; cdr3_length: 13; cdr3_nt: TGTGCCAGCAGCAACCCGGGGTCCTATGGCTACACCTTC; cdr3_aa: CASSNPGSYGYTF
v_call: TRBV7-9; clone_size: NA; j_call: TRBJ2-6; d_call: NA; cdr3_length: 15; cdr3_nt: TGTGCCAGCAGCCAATCAGGGGCTGGGGCCAACGTCCTGACTTTC; cdr3_aa: CASSQSGAGANVLTF
v_call: TRBV7-2; clone_size: NA; j_call: TRBJ2-3; d_call: NA; cdr3_length: 15; cdr3_nt: TGTGCCAGCAGCTTCCTTACGGGGGGCACAGATACGCAGTATTTT; cdr3_aa: CASSFLTGGTDTQYF
v_call: TRBV5-1; clone_size: NA; j_call: TRBJ2-4; d_call: TRBD1; cdr3_length: 14; cdr3_nt: TGCGCCAGCAGCGCGGAAGTACAGGGGGCGAATCAGTACTTC; cdr3_aa: CASSAEVQGANQYF
v_call: TRBV30; clone_size: NA; j_call: TRBJ1-2; d_call: NA; cdr3_length: 13; cdr3_nt: TGTGCCGGGATGAGAGGGATGGGCGATGGCTACACCTTC; cdr3_aa: CAGMRGMGDGYTF
v_call: TRBV19; clone_size: few; j_call: TRBJ2-5; d_call: NA; cdr3_length: 13; cdr3_nt: TGTGCCAGTAACGACATGAGCGGGGAGACCCAGTACTTC; cdr3_aa: CASNDMSGETQYF
v_call: TRBV6-6; clone_size: NA; j_call: TRBJ2-1; d_call: TRBD2; cdr3_length: 15; cdr3_nt: TGTGCCAGCAGTTACTCGACCGGGACTAGCGGAAAGCAGTTCTTC; cdr3_aa: CASSYSTGTSGKQFF
v_call: TRBV5-1; clone_size: NA; j_call: TRBJ2-3; d_call: TRBD2; cdr3_length: 14; cdr3_nt: TGCGCCAGCAGCTTCGACCGGGGGGACGGGACGCAGTATTTT; cdr3_aa: CASSFDRGDGTQYF
v_call: TRBV19; clone_size: few; j_call: TRBJ1-4; d_call: NA; cdr3_length: 15; cdr3_nt: TGTGCCAGTAGTATAGGAGGCTTAAGCCGGGAAAAACTGTTTTTT; cdr3_aa: CASSIGGLSREKLFF
v_call: TRBV2; clone_size: NA; j_call: TRBJ2-5; d_call: TRBD1; cdr3_length: 15; cdr3_nt: TGTGCCAGCAGTGAACAGGGACAGCAGTCAGAGACCCAGTACTTC; cdr3_aa: CASSEQGQQSETQYF
v_call: TRBV11-2; clone_size: NA; j_call: TRBJ2-1; d_call: NA; cdr3_length: 18; cdr3_nt: TGTGCCAGCAGCTTACCCCTGGTCGGGGAGAAGTCCTACAATGAGCAGTTCTTC; cdr3_aa: CASSLPLVGEKSYNEQFF
v_call: TRBV19; clone_size: NA; j_call: TRBJ2-3; d_call: NA; cdr3_length: 15; cdr3_nt: TGTGCCAGTAGCACAACCGACAGCCGCACAGATACGCAGTATTTT; cdr3_aa: CASSTTDSRTDTQYF
v_call: TRBV30; clone_size: few; j_call: TRBJ2-6; d_call: NA; cdr3_length: 15; cdr3_nt: TGTGCCTGGAGTTCCTCAGGGGCTGGGGCCAACGTCCTGACTTTC; cdr3_aa: CAWSSSGAGANVLTF
v_call: TRBV27; clone_size: few; j_call: TRBJ2-5; d_call: NA; cdr3_length: 14; cdr3_nt: TGTGCCAGCTCGCACAGGGACCCGAAAGAGACCCAGTACTTC; cdr3_aa: CASSHRDPKETQYF
v_call: TRBV29-1; clone_size: NA; j_call: TRBJ1-4; d_call: NA; cdr3_length: 13; cdr3_nt: TGCAGCGTCTCCACCCGGGGGGGCGAAAAACTGTTTTTT; cdr3_aa: CSVSTRGGEKLFF